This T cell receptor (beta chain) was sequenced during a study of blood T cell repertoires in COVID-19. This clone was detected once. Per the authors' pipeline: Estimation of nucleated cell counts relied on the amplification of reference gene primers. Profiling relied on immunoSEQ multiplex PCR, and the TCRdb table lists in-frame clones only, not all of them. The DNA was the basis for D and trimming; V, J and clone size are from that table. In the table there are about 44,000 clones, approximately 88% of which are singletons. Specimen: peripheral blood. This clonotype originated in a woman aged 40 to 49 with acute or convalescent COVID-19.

The CDR3 protein is CASSLGSGRETQYF. In nucleotides, the CDR3 is TGTGCCAGCAGCTTAGGGTCCGGGAGGGAGACCCAGTACTTC. The chain employs TRBV7-9 and TRBJ2-5; 7 bases line up with TRBD2. The CDR3 covers 14 residues. With 1 base clipped from V and 5 bases from J, the junction kept 4 bases outside the gene matches. From germline, CDR1 is SEHNR and CDR2 FQNEAQ (reference sequence).